Listed below are T cell receptor beta chains from one sample, sequenced in a study of shared clonotypes between healthy human individuals. The method was immunoSEQ multiplex PCR; TCRdb's version includes in-frame clones alone and lacks a portion of them. Counted here are approximately 2,200,000 clones, about 93% occurring once; the ten biggest clones make up 1.5% to 2%. Sequencing used naive CD8+ T cells from PBMCs. These receptors originate from a man between 18 and 29 years old in good health. Some clones in this sample may be carry-over from other donors' samples. Each CDR3 is given with its conserved first and last residue. A D gene is named only where the DNA matches it firmly. Size tells how often a clone was seen (once, few, many) or the class of an expanded clone, and some rows leave it out.

abundance,v_gene,j_gene,d_gene,CDR3nt,CDR3aa
few,TRBV19,TRBJ2-1,NA,TGTGCCAGTAGTATCCAGGGGAATTCCTACAATGAGCAGTTCTTC,CASSIQGNSYNEQFF
NA,TRBV19,TRBJ2-2,TRBD2,TGTGCCAGTAGTAAAGGGAGGGACACCGGGGAGCTGTTTTTT,CASSKGRDTGELFF
NA,TRBV10-3,TRBJ1-1,TRBD1,TGTGCCATCAGTGAGTCGAAGACAGGGGAGAACACTGAAGCTTTCTTT,CAISESKTGENTEAFF
NA,TRBV6-5,TRBJ1-2,NA,TGTGCCAGCAGGCCGGGACCCAACTATGGCTACACCTTC,CASRPGPNYGYTF
NA,TRBV30,TRBJ2-5,NA,TGTGCCTGGAGGGACCTCAAAACGGAGACCCAGTACTTC,CAWRDLKTETQYF
NA,TRBV27,TRBJ2-6,NA,TGTGCCAGCAGTTTGAGTATTGGGGCCAACGTCCTGACTTTC,CASSLSIGANVLTF
NA,TRBV28,TRBJ1-5,NA,TGTGCCAGCAGTTTCCTGGAGGGGGGAAGTAGCAATCAGCCCCAGCATTTT,CASSFLEGGSSNQPQHF
NA,TRBV7-2,TRBJ2-1,NA,TGTGCCAGCAGCCCCGGACCGAATGAGCAGTTCTTC,CASSPGPNEQFF
NA,TRBV6-1,TRBJ1-1,NA,TGTGCCAGCGAGGAGGGGAACACTGAAGCTTTCTTT,CASEEGNTEAFF
NA,TRBV10-2,TRBJ2-7,TRBD2,TGCGCCAGCAGTGACCGGGGGGCCTACGAGCAGTACTTC,CASSDRGAYEQYF
NA,TRBV28,TRBJ2-5,NA,TGTGCCAGCAGTTTAGTAGCATATCAAGAGACCCAGTACTTC,CASSLVAYQETQYF
NA,TRBV7-9,TRBJ2-5,NA,TGTGCCAGCAGCTTAGGACCGGGGCTGGAGACCCAGTACTTC,CASSLGPGLETQYF
NA,TRBV27,TRBJ2-3,NA,TGTGCCAGCAGTTTACAAGACCCATCCCTACACGATACGCAGTATTTT,CASSLQDPSLHDTQYF
NA,TRBV6-6,TRBJ2-1,TRBD2,TGTGCCAGCAGTCCAACGGGACTAGTCTCCTACAATGAGCAGTTCTTC,CASSPTGLVSYNEQFF
NA,TRBV7-3,TRBJ1-1,NA,TGTGCCAGCAGCTCCCCCCCACAGGGTAGCGACACTGAAGCTTTCTTT,CASSSPPQGSDTEAFF
once,TRBV28,TRBJ2-3,TRBD2,TGTGCCAGCAGCCCCACTAGCGGCCCCACAGATACGCAGTATTTT,CASSPTSGPTDTQYF
once,TRBV4-2,TRBJ2-7,TRBD2,TGTGCCAGCAGCCAAGGTGAAGCGGGAGGGCCTAACCCCTACGAGCAGTACTTC,CASSQGEAGGPNPYEQYF
NA,TRBV9,TRBJ2-5,NA,TGTGCCAGCAGCTCACGGGAGCAGTTAGAGACCCAGTACTTC,CASSSREQLETQYF
once,TRBV28,TRBJ2-1,TRBD2,TGTGCCAGCACCCTGGGCGGGGGCTCCTACAATGAGCAGTTCTTC,CASTLGGGSYNEQFF
NA,TRBV5-8,TRBJ2-7,TRBD1,TGTGCCAGCAGATTTGCCCCAAAGGGGACAGGGAGATACGAGCAGTACTTC,CASRFAPKGTGRYEQYF
NA,TRBV11-2,TRBJ1-2,NA,TGTGCCAGCAGCTTAACTCCCGGCCTAAGCTATGGCTACACCTTC,CASSLTPGLSYGYTF
NA,TRBV30,TRBJ2-7,NA,TGTGCCTGGAGTGTGGGTCGGGGACCCTACGAGCAGTACTTC,CAWSVGRGPYEQYF
NA,TRBV28,TRBJ2-5,NA,TGTGCCAGCAGCGAGGTGGGGTTAGAGACCCAGTACTTC,CASSEVGLETQYF
NA,TRBV9,TRBJ2-1,NA,TGTGCCAGCAGTAGTGGGGATGAGCAGTTCTTC,CASSSGDEQFF
NA,TRBV6-1,TRBJ2-1,NA,TGTGCCAGCAGTGAAGAGGATCGGGTCTCCTACAATGAGCAGTTCTTC,CASSEEDRVSYNEQFF
NA,TRBV6-5,TRBJ1-1,NA,TGTGCCAGCATCCCTAGGCGTGGGGCCAACACTGAAGCTTTCTTT,CASIPRRGANTEAFF
NA,TRBV14,TRBJ2-5,NA,TGTGCCAGCAGCCAAGACCTACGGACAGAGGTGTACCAAGAGACCCAGTACTTC,CASSQDLRTEVYQETQYF
NA,TRBV5-8,TRBJ2-3,TRBD2,TGTGCCAGCAGCCTCGGGGGGGGAGGCACAGATACGCAGTATTTT,CASSLGGGGTDTQYF
NA,TRBV2,TRBJ2-2,NA,TGTGCCAGCAGTGATGTGGTGGGGGGCACCGGGGAGCTGTTTTTT,CASSDVVGGTGELFF
NA,TRBV27,TRBJ1-4,NA,TGTGCCAGCAGCCCCGGGCCTCAAAGGGATGAAAAACTGTTTTTT,CASSPGPQRDEKLFF
NA,TRBV13,TRBJ2-4,NA,TGTGCCAGCAGCTTATTCAACGGGGCAGAAAACATTCAGTACTTC,CASSLFNGAENIQYF
few,TRBV19,TRBJ1-2,NA,TGTGCCAGTAGTGACCCAGGGATTGGCTATGGCTACACCTTC,CASSDPGIGYGYTF
NA,TRBV9,TRBJ2-7,NA,TGTGCCAGCAGCGTAGCGTCAGACTACGAGCAGTACTTC,CASSVASDYEQYF
NA,TRBV6-5,TRBJ1-5,TRBD1,TGTGCCAGCAGTGCGACAGGGGGTTATCAGCCCCAGCATTTT,CASSATGGYQPQHF
NA,TRBV10-1,TRBJ2-3,TRBD2,TGCGCCAGCAGCGATCTAGCGGTGGAGAGGACAGATACGCAGTATTTT,CASSDLAVERTDTQYF
NA,TRBV28,TRBJ2-7,TRBD2,TGTGCCACCAGCGGGAGGAATGCCTACGAGCAGTACTTC,CATSGRNAYEQYF
NA,TRBV25-1,TRBJ2-3,NA,TGTGCCAGCAGTGAATTGGGGGTAGGCACAGATACGCAGTATTTT,CASSELGVGTDTQYF
NA,TRBV14,TRBJ2-7,NA,TGTGCCAGCAGCCAAGATACGGGGGAGAGAGCCTACGAGCAGTACTTC,CASSQDTGERAYEQYF
NA,TRBV6-5,TRBJ2-7,NA,TGTGCCAGCAGTCTCCGGGACTTCTCCTACGAGCAGTACTTC,CASSLRDFSYEQYF
NA,TRBV7-9,TRBJ2-5,NA,TGTGCCAGCAGCTTAATCGGGTATGAGACCCAGTACTTC,CASSLIGYETQYF
NA,TRBV19,TRBJ1-2,TRBD1,TGTGCCAGTAACATAGGAGGACAGGCGGGCTATGGCTACACCTTC,CASNIGGQAGYGYTF
NA,TRBV7-9,TRBJ2-7,TRBD2,TGTGCCAGCAAGGGCGGGAGGGACTACGAGCAGTACTTC,CASKGGRDYEQYF
once,TRBV9,TRBJ2-1,NA,TGTGCCAGCAGCGAATCCGTCGGAGGCCACAATGAGCAGTTCTTC,CASSESVGGHNEQFF
NA,TRBV9,TRBJ2-1,NA,TGTGCCAGCAGCGTTCGTGGTGTTGCTGGGTACAATGAGCAGTTCTTC,CASSVRGVAGYNEQFF
NA,TRBV4-1,TRBJ2-7,TRBD2,TGCGCCAGCAGCCCAGTACTAGCGGCGGAATACGAGCAGTACTTC,CASSPVLAAEYEQYF
NA,TRBV27,TRBJ1-5,TRBD1,TGTGCCAGCAGCGGGACAGGGACCAATCAGCCCCAGCATTTT,CASSGTGTNQPQHF
NA,TRBV14,TRBJ2-7,NA,TGTGCCAGCAGCCAAGGGCGTTCCTACGAGCAGTACTTC,CASSQGRSYEQYF
NA,TRBV27,TRBJ1-2,NA,TGTGCCAGCAGTCCACGATTTTCAGGGGTGAGCGGCTACACCTTC,CASSPRFSGVSGYTF
NA,TRBV5-1,TRBJ2-7,TRBD1,TGCGCCAGCAGCAGACCCGGGACAGCAGATCCCTACGAGCAGTACTTC,CASSRPGTADPYEQYF